A selection of T cell receptor beta chains follows, all from one sample in a study of CD8+ T cells in alopecia areata. Sequencing used immunoSEQ multiplex PCR; TCRdb keeps in-frame clones, though not all of them. The sample has 8,000 to 10,000 clones; 50% to 80% are singletons. Sequenced material: skin. All receptors come from a human donor with alopecia areata. Each CDR3 is given with its conserved first and last residue. The D gene is left open where the match is weak. Clone size is stated in some rows and not others, as once, few, many or a class when expanded.

TRBV27,TRBJ2-4,-,-,TGTGCCACGAGGGGACGGAACATTCAGTACTTC,CATRGRNIQYF
TRBV9,TRBJ1-2,-,-,TGTGCCAGCAGCGCCCGGGACACTCTTGGGTATGGCTACACCTTC,CASSARDTLGYGYTF
TRBV19,TRBJ1-2,-,TRBD1,TGTGCCAGCCGGACAGGACGAGTATATGGCTACACCTTC,CASRTGRVYGYTF
TRBV7-2,TRBJ2-2,-,-,TGTGCCAGCAGCGCTACTCGGGCTAGCCGGGGCACCGGGGAGCTGTTTTTT,CASSATRASRGTGELFF
TRBV7-3,TRBJ2-1,-,-,TGTGCCAGCAGCCCCGGAGGGGGTGGCGGTTACAATGAGCAGTTCTTC,CASSPGGGGGYNEQFF
TRBV2,TRBJ2-3,-,TRBD2,TGTGCCAGCCTATCGGGACTAGCGGGAGAGCCAGATACGCAGTATTTT,CASLSGLAGEPDTQYF
TRBV11-2,TRBJ2-7,few,TRBD1,TGTGCCAGCAGCCCCGACAGGGATCACGAGCAGTACTTC,CASSPDRDHEQYF
TRBV4-3,TRBJ2-6,-,-,TGCGCCAGCAGCCCTGGATCGTCTGGGGCCAACGTCCTGACTTTC,CASSPGSSGANVLTF
TRBV9,TRBJ2-7,-,TRBD1,TGTGCCAGCAGCCCCGGACAGGGGCGACCGGAGCAGTACTTC,CASSPGQGRPEQYF
TRBV28,TRBJ2-1,few,TRBD2,TGTGCCAGCAGACCCCTAGCGGGAGGGTACAATGAGCAGTTCTTC,CASRPLAGGYNEQFF
TRBV7-9,TRBJ2-6,-,-,TGTGCCAGCAGCCCTTGGGGGAACCCTTCTTCTGGGGCCAACGTCCTGACTTTC,CASSPWGNPSSGANVLTF
TRBV9,TRBJ1-5,-,-,TGTGCCAGCAGCGTAGGTACCATGGAGAATCAGCCCCAGCATTTT,CASSVGTMENQPQHF
TRBV4-2,TRBJ2-7,-,-,TGTGCCAGCAGAGGGGAGACCCTCGGTGGCCACGAGCAGTACTTC,CASRGETLGGHEQYF
TRBV30,TRBJ1-5,-,-,TGTGCCTGGGCCCGGGGGTCCTCTAGCAATCAGCCCCAGCATTTT,CAWARGSSSNQPQHF
TRBV19,TRBJ1-1,-,TRBD1,TGTGCCAGTAGTCACATCAGCCCGGGACAGGGCACTGAAGCTTTCTTT,CASSHISPGQGTEAFF
TRBV7-9,TRBJ2-2,-,-,TGTGCCAGCAGCGTGGGGATCAGGGGTCGAGGATCCGGGGAGCTGTTTTTT,CASSVGIRGRGSGELFF
TRBV7-2,TRBJ2-2,-,TRBD1,TGTGCCAGCAGCACAGGGGTGAACACCGGGGAGCTGTTTTTT,CASSTGVNTGELFF
TRBV28,TRBJ2-7,once,-,TGTGCCAGCAGTTTCGGGGTAACCAGCTCCTACGAGCAGTACTTC,CASSFGVTSSYEQYF
TRBV4-1,TRBJ1-6,-,-,TGCGCCAGCGGATCGGGAAGCTCCTATAATTCACCCCTCCACTTT,CASGSGSSYNSPLHF
TRBV7-9,TRBJ2-7,-,TRBD1,TGTGCCAGCAGCTCGGACAGGGAGAACTACGAGCAGTACTTC,CASSSDRENYEQYF
TRBV28,TRBJ2-2,few,-,TGTGCCAGCAGTTTACAGGCCGGGACCACCGGGGAGCTGTTTTTT,CASSLQAGTTGELFF
TRBV7-2,TRBJ2-2,-,-,TGTGCCAGCAGACTTCGGAAGGGGCTCGGGGAGCTGTTTTTT,CASRLRKGLGELFF
TRBV28,TRBJ2-1,-,-,TGTGCCAGCAGTTCTAGAATCGGTGAGCAGTTCTTC,CASSSRIGEQFF
TRBV7-9,TRBJ2-2,-,-,TGTGCCAGCAGCGGTACAGGGAACACCGGGGAGCTGTTTTTT,CASSGTGNTGELFF
TRBV15,TRBJ2-3,-,TRBD1,TGTGCCACCAGCACAGGGGGCGCCGACACAGATACGCAGTATTTT,CATSTGGADTDTQYF
TRBV10-3,TRBJ2-1,-,-,TGTGCCATCAGCCGAGACAGCTACTTTGAGCAGTTCTTC,CAISRDSYFEQFF
TRBV5-1,TRBJ2-5,-,-,TGCGCCAGCAGCTTCGCCGGGTCTCTTGGCCAAGAGACCCAGTACTTC,CASSFAGSLGQETQYF
TRBV29-1,TRBJ2-7,-,-,TGCAGCGTTGCCTCAGACTTATGGCGCGAGCAGTACTTC,CSVASDLWREQYF
TRBV7-3,TRBJ2-7,-,TRBD2,TGTGCCAGCAGCCTGACGACTAGCGGGCTTCAGTACTTC,CASSLTTSGLQYF
TRBV6-5,TRBJ2-3,few,-,TGTGCCATCCGGGACGGTAGCACAGATACGCAGTATTTT,CAIRDGSTDTQYF
TRBV6-5,TRBJ2-3,-,-,TGTGCCAGCAGTACTCGGTTGCTTTCGGATACGCAGTATTTT,CASSTRLLSDTQYF
TRBV7-8,TRBJ1-1,-,-,TGTGCCAGCAGCCGAACGGAGGGGCGGACTGAAGCTTTCTTT,CASSRTEGRTEAFF
TRBV5-8,TRBJ2-1,-,-,TGTGCCAGCAGCTTTGACTTCGGCAGGGATGAGCAGTTCTTC,CASSFDFGRDEQFF
TRBV7-2,TRBJ1-1,-,-,TGTGCCAGCAGCCTCCGGCAGTATGAAGCTTTCTTT,CASSLRQYEAFF
TRBV5-1,TRBJ2-7,-,-,TGCACCAGCAGCTTGGCCGATAGTGAAAAATCCGAGCAGTACTTC,CTSSLADSEKSEQYF
TRBV5-1,TRBJ2-5,-,-,TGCGCCAGCAGCTTAGGGGAAAGACAAGAGACCCAGTACTTC,CASSLGERQETQYF
TRBV7-2,TRBJ2-5,-,-,TGTGCCAGCAGCTCCAGAGGGGTAGTCGAGACCCAGTACTTC,CASSSRGVVETQYF
TRBV4-1,TRBJ2-7,-,-,TGCGCCAGCAGCCAAGGTAGTGTCAGTCACTACGAGCAGTACTTC,CASSQGSVSHYEQYF
TRBV11-2,TRBJ2-1,few,TRBD2,TGTGCCAGCAGCCGAGGGGTCGAGCGGGGGGGCTACAATGAGCAGTTCTTC,CASSRGVERGGYNEQFF
TRBV7-9,TRBJ1-1,-,TRBD1,TGTGCCAGCAGCCATACGCCACAGGGGGCGGACACTGAAGCTTTCTTT,CASSHTPQGADTEAFF
TRBV5-1,TRBJ2-7,once,TRBD1,TGCGCCAGCAGCGTCGGGACAGGGGTCGAGCAGTACTTC,CASSVGTGVEQYF
TRBV10-3,TRBJ2-7,-,TRBD2,TGTGCCATCAGTGAGTCGGGACTAACCTACGAGCAGTACTTC,CAISESGLTYEQYF
TRBV6-5,TRBJ2-1,-,-,TGTGCCAGCAGTTACTCCCGGGGGATCAAATACAATGAGCAGTTCTTC,CASSYSRGIKYNEQFF
TRBV7-9,TRBJ2-3,-,-,TGTGCCAGCAGCTTAGAGTCTGGAGCCCACCGCCCAGATACGCAGTATTTT,CASSLESGAHRPDTQYF
TRBV10-2,TRBJ1-5,-,TRBD1,TGCGCCAGCAGGGAAGGACAGGTTAATCAGCCCCAGCATTTT,CASREGQVNQPQHF
TRBV4-2,TRBJ2-1,-,-,TGTGCCAGCAGCCAAGCTGGGGGAAGCTCCTACAATGAGCAGTTCTTC,CASSQAGGSSYNEQFF
TRBV7-6,TRBJ2-1,-,TRBD2,TGTGCCAGCAGCTTAGGCGGTGCCCGGGGGGATGAGCAGTTCTTC,CASSLGGARGDEQFF
TRBV6-5,TRBJ2-1,-,-,TGTGCCAGCAGTATCGACGGACGTCCCGCTGAGCAGTTCTTC,CASSIDGRPAEQFF
TRBV9,TRBJ2-1,few,-,TGTGCCAGCAGCGTGAGCTCGGCTCACTACAATGAGCAGTTCTTC,CASSVSSAHYNEQFF
TRBV28,TRBJ1-1,-,TRBD1,TGTGCCAGCCAGACAGGGCCCACTGAAGCTTTCTTT,CASQTGPTEAFF
TRBV9,TRBJ1-1,few,-,TGTGCCAGCAGCGTAGCTGCCAGGGGTCACCGTCGGAACACTGAAGCTTTCTTT,CASSVAARGHRRNTEAFF
TRBV4-1,TRBJ2-6,medium-sized,TRBD2,TGCGCCAGCAGCCAAGGGTTCCTAGCGGGAGGATCCCCTGGGGCCAACGTCCTGACTTTC,CASSQGFLAGGSPGANVLTF
TRBV7-3,TRBJ2-2,-,-,TGTGCCAGCAGCTTAGATCAGGGGAACGGGGAGCTGTTTTTT,CASSLDQGNGELFF